These 22 T cell receptor beta chains came from one sample sequenced in a study of blood T cell repertoires in COVID-19. Some clones are missing from TCRdb's copy, which holds only in-frame ones; the method was immunoSEQ multiplex PCR. The table lists a few hundred thousand clones, approximately 86% of them singletons. Sequencing used peripheral blood. The receptors shown here come from a man between 18 and 35 years old with active or convalescent COVID-19.

This chain connects TRBV7-2 to TRBJ2-5; 8 bases are shared with TRBD1. This CDR3 comprises 14 residues. Germline trimming cut 2 bases from V and 4 bases from J; bases unmatched to any gene: 3. Per germline, CDR1 SGHTA and CDR2 FQGNSA. The CDR3 DNA follows: TGTGCCAGCAGCTTACAGGGGGCGGGAGAGACCCAGTACTTC. It is translated as CASSLQGAGETQYF.

This chain joins TRBV5-1 and TRBJ2-3, with 11 positions matching TRBD2. Trimming at V came to 3 bases and at J to 2 bases, leaving 5 bases not matched to a gene. Germline CDR1 reads SGHRS; CDR2 reads YFSETQ. The CDR3 totals 16 residues. CDR3 nucleotides: TGCGCCAGCAGCTGGGGGACTAGCGGTATCACAGATACGCAGTATTTT. Its protein product is CASSWGTSGITDTQYF.

The chain carries TRBV7-8 and TRBJ1-5; no reliable D call. V was pared by 1 base and J by 6 bases, with 10 bases between. CDR3 length: 14 residues. Germline CDR1 is SGHVS and CDR2 is FQNEAQ. The CDR3 bases are TGTGCCAGCAGCTTAGTTGGCTACAGTCAGCCCCAGCATTTT. This sequence encodes CASSLVGYSQPQHF.

The rearrangement joins TRBV28 to TRBJ1-5; 7 bases are a match to TRBD1. Germline V gene sequence: CDR1 MDHEN, CDR2 SYDVKM. V lost 6 bases, J lost 5 bases, and 7 bases stayed unmatched. The CDR3 has 14 residues. CDR3 DNA: TGTGCCAGCAGCTTACAGGGGTGGGATCAGCCCCAGCATTTT. Encoded protein: CASSLQGWDQPQHF.

The V gene is TRBV7-2, the J gene TRBJ1-1; possibly TRBD1 for D (5 bases). The germline V and J ends were trimmed by 4 bases and 0 bases, with 12 bases remaining between them. CDR1 is SGHTA, CDR2 FQGNSA, per germline. CDR3 length: 15 amino acids. In DNA, the CDR3 is TGTGCCAGCAGCTACCGGACACCAGTGAACACTGAAGCTTTCTTT. Translating gives CASSYRTPVNTEAFF.

The J gene is TRBJ2-7, the V gene TRBV20-1; D is perhaps TRBD2 (6 bases). The CDR3 runs to 16 residues. The germline gives CDR1 DFQATT, CDR2 SNEGSKA (reference sequence). V gave up 3 bases and J gave up 3 bases, with 21 bases separating them. The CDR3 is CSASVGVTSQVYEQYF. The CDR3 DNA is TGCAGTGCTAGTGTAGGGGTGACTAGTCAGGTCTACGAGCAGTACTTC.

CDR3 region: CASSGGSSYNSPLHF. CDR3 DNA sequence: TGTGCCAGCAGTGGTGGGAGCTCCTATAATTCACCCCTCCACTTT. The chain uses TRBV2 and TRBJ1-6; D gene ambiguous. V was cut by 4 bases and J by 0 bases, with 7 bases left in between. Germline-derived CDR1 and CDR2 are SNHLY and FYNNEI. This CDR3 comprises 15 residues.

J is TRBJ1-4 and V is TRBV15; 8 bases map to TRBD1. Germline lookup yields CDR1 LNHNV and CDR2 YYDKDF (reference sequence). Trimming cost V 0 bases and J 7 bases; bases outside gene matches: 13. CDR3 length: 18 amino acids. The DNA of the CDR3 is TGTGCCACCAGCAGAGACCGACAGGGGTGGGGGTTAGTTGAAAAACTGTTTTTT. It specifies CATSRDRQGWGLVEKLFF.

The chain links TRBV5-1 to TRBJ2-2; D possibly corresponds to TRBD2 (5 bases). There are 13 residues in the CDR3. Germline CDR1 and CDR2: SGHRS and YFSETQ. V lost 6 bases and J lost 4, with 10 bases in between. CDR3 DNA sequence: TGCGCCAGCACTTCACGGGGCACCGGGGAGCTGTTTTTT. It yields the protein CASTSRGTGELFF.

The chain's CDR3 is CASSEGQGSYEQYF. CDR3 DNA: TGTGCCAGCAGTGAAGGACAGGGGTCCTACGAGCAGTACTTC. The V call is TRBV2, the J call TRBJ2-7; 8 bases fit TRBD1. The length of the CDR3 is 14 residues. The V gene end was trimmed by 1 base and the J gene end by 1 base; junction bases not matched to a gene: 0. CDR1 is SNHLY, CDR2 FYNNEI, per germline.

This sequence joins TRBV28 and TRBJ2-7, with 11 bases identical to TRBD2. The ends lost 4 bases at V and 5 bases at J; junction bases unmatched: 13. From germline, CDR1 is MDHEN and CDR2 SYDVKM. The CDR3 totals 17 residues. This chain's CDR3 is CASSSLEASGRLNEQYF. The CDR3 nucleotides read TGTGCCAGCAGTTCTTTAGAGGCTAGCGGGAGGTTGAACGAGCAGTACTTC.

This chain connects TRBV7-6 to TRBJ1-3; D call uncertain. The CDR3 contains 14 residues. V dropped 5 bases and J dropped 2 bases, with 10 bases sitting between them. In germline, CDR1 is SGHVS, CDR2 FNYEAQ. The CDR3 bases are TGTGCCAGCAGCCCGGGTCCCCCTGGAAACACCATATATTTT. This gives the protein CASSPGPPGNTIYF.

The V call is TRBV9, the J call TRBJ1-2; TRBD1 aligns across 8 bases. CDR1 and CDR2 (germline): SGDLS, YYNGEE. After removal of 3 bases from V and 0 bases from J, the junction contained 1 base not matched to a gene. This CDR3 spans 14 amino acids. The CDR3 here is CASSATGANYGYTF. The CDR3 nucleotides read TGTGCCAGCAGCGCGACAGGGGCTAACTATGGCTACACCTTC. The full variable domain, rest sourced from reference TRBV9 and TRBJ1-2, is DSGVTQTPKHLITATGQRVTLRCSPRSGDLSVYWYQQSLDQGLQFLIQYYNGEERAKGNILERFSAQQFPDLHSELNLSSLELGDSALYFCASSATGANYGYTFGSGTRLTVV.

V and J are TRBV5-1 and TRBJ2-1; TRBD2 matches at 12 bases. Per germline, CDR1 SGHRS and CDR2 YFSETQ. V shed 4 bases, J shed 4 bases, and the junction held 9 bases outside the gene matches. This CDR3 contains 17 residues. CDR3 coding DNA: TGCGCCAGCAGCCATCGAAAACTAGCGGGAGGTTACAATGAGCAGTTCTTC. Its translation is CASSHRKLAGGYNEQFF.

The J gene is TRBJ2-5, the V gene TRBV6-1; 9 nucleotides line up with TRBD2. CDR1 and CDR2 (germline): MNHNS, SASEGT. V was pared by 2 bases and J by 3 bases, with 10 bases of the junction left unmatched. The CDR3 covers 17 residues. The CDR3 sequence is CASSESFGLAGEETQYF. DNA for the CDR3: TGTGCCAGCAGTGAAAGTTTCGGATTAGCGGGGGAAGAGACCCAGTACTTC.

This chain uses TRBV14 with TRBJ1-1; D is undetermined. Trimming left V 0 bases short and J 2 bases short, with 4 bases between. CDR1 and CDR2 from the germline V gene are SGHDN and FVKESK. This CDR3 region has 13 residues. This chain's CDR3 is CASSQESNTEAFF. The CDR3 nucleotides read TGTGCCAGCAGCCAAGAAAGCAACACTGAAGCTTTCTTT.

This clone has just one count. The chain employs TRBV12-3 or TRBV12-4 and TRBJ1-4; D gene uncertain. Trimming pared 6 bases from V and 7 bases from J, leaving 12 bases between. This CDR3 is 13 amino acids long. Here the CDR3 DNA reads TGTGCCAGCAGAGCGGTATCCCTTGAAAAACTGTTTTTT. Translation gives CASRAVSLEKLFF.

V is TRBV28 and J is TRBJ1-6, with TRBD1 identical over 12 bases. Germline V gene sequence: CDR1 MDHEN, CDR2 SYDVKM. Trimming cost V 8 bases and J 11 bases; bases outside gene matches: 7. CDR3 size: 14 residues. The CDR3 here is CASEPGQGAAPLHF. CDR3 sequence (DNA): TGTGCCAGCGAACCGGGACAGGGGGCAGCACCCCTCCACTTT.

The gene calls are TRBV7-9 and TRBJ2-5; 7 bases fit TRBD1. The V segment lost 1 base and the J segment 2 bases; nucleotides outside the gene matches: 7. Germline loops: CDR1 SEHNR, CDR2 FQNEAQ (reference sequence). The CDR3 has 16 residues. CDR3 in amino acids: CASSLGAGGMQETQYF. CDR3 in DNA: TGTGCCAGCAGCTTAGGGGCAGGGGGTATGCAAGAGACCCAGTACTTC.

The CDR3 is CASSPRLEVVHNEQFF. In nucleotides, the CDR3 is TGTGCCAGCAGTCCTCGACTGGAGGTGGTCCACAATGAGCAGTTCTTC. The J gene is TRBJ2-1, the V gene TRBV27; a weak D match, TRBD2 (5 bases). The germline V and J ends were trimmed by 5 bases and 5 bases, with 19 bases remaining between them. The CDR3 totals 16 residues. Germline values: CDR1 MNHEY, CDR2 SMNVEV (reference sequence).

Only a few counts were recorded for this clone. The genes are TRBV7-8 and TRBJ1-5; TRBD1 aligns across 11 bases. In germline, CDR1 is SGHVS, CDR2 FQNEAQ. Germline trimming cut 5 bases from V and 1 base from J; bases unmatched to any gene: 13. There are 19 residues in the CDR3. The CDR3 loop is CASSTRTGGISRSNQPQHF. In nucleotides, the CDR3 is TGTGCCAGCAGCACCCGGACAGGGGGCATTAGTAGGAGCAATCAGCCCCAGCATTTT.

The chain couples TRBV14 to TRBJ1-6; D is uncertain. Germline CDR1 is SGHDN and CDR2 is FVKESK. The CDR3 totals 13 residues. Trimming shortened V by 1 base and J by 9 bases, and 7 bases separated the two germline ends. CDR3 in amino acids: CASSQGGPSPLHF. In DNA, the CDR3 is TGTGCCAGCAGCCAAGGAGGTCCTTCACCCCTCCACTTT.